These 23 T cell receptor beta chains share one sample of origin, sequenced in a study of CD8 T cells in Susac syndrome. An amount of RNA that ranged from roughly 0.5 to 1 ug was reverse transcribed with random hexamers. TCRdb re-analysed the immunoSEQ multiplex PCR reads in MiXCR, keeping a single row per CDR3 protein. The sample includes tens of thousands of distinct CDR3 sequences, about 92% of them seen just once. The sequenced sample was CD8+ T cells from PBMCs. The receptors originated from a human donor in good health.

V gene TRBV7-3 combines with J gene TRBJ2-5, with unresolved D. V shed 3 bases and J shed 3 bases, with 8 bases lying between them. Germline loops: CDR1 SGHTA, CDR2 FQGTGA. The length of the CDR3 is 13 residues. The CDR3 DNA reads as TGTGCCAGCAGCTTGACACTCGAAGAGACCCAGTACTTC. It encodes CASSLTLEETQYF.

This chain links TRBV12-3 or TRBV12-4 with TRBJ2-7, with D perhaps assigned TRBD1 or TRBD2 (6 bases each). V dropped 3 bases and J dropped 6 bases, with 15 bases sitting between them. This CDR3 has 14 residues. The CDR3 nucleotides are TGTGCCAGCAGTTTCCGGGGGCCTCCCAGCGAGCAGTACTTC. It is translated as CASSFRGPPSEQYF.

The chain is built from TRBV7-8 and TRBJ1-1; possibly TRBD1 for D (6 bases). Germline loops: CDR1 SGHVS, CDR2 FQNEAQ. Trimming took 7 bases from V and 6 from J, leaving 18 bases between them. This CDR3 spans 14 amino acids. The CDR3: CASIKQQGWPEAFF. The DNA of the CDR3 is TGTGCCAGCATCAAACAACAGGGTTGGCCTGAAGCTTTCTTT.

CDR3 amino acids: CASSLTAYGSTEAFF. CDR3 nucleotide sequence: TGTGCCAGCAGCTTAACCGCCTACGGCAGCACTGAAGCTTTCTTT. This chain links TRBV7-3 with TRBJ1-1; D ambiguous. The CDR3 is made up of 15 amino acids. Germline V CDR1 and CDR2: SGHTA, FQGTGA. Trimming pared 0 bases from V and 4 bases from J, leaving 12 bases between.

The chain joins TRBV5-1 to TRBJ2-7, with D possibly matching TRBD2 (6 bases). This CDR3 has 13 amino acids. CDR1 and CDR2 (germline): SGHRS, YFSETQ. Trimming stripped 7 bases from V and 3 bases from J, with 14 bases between. In nucleotides, the CDR3 is TGCGCCAGCCGGAGGGACGGAGTCTACGAGCAGTACTTC. It is translated as CASRRDGVYEQYF.

This clonotype was detected once. The J gene is TRBJ1-4, the V gene TRBV7-9, with D possibly TRBD1 on 6 matching bases. The CDR3 contains 15 residues. V shed 1 base and J shed 8 bases, with 14 bases lying between them. Germline CDR1 SEHNR, CDR2 FQNEAQ (reference sequence). The CDR3 here is CASSLVGTPEEKLFF. Written as DNA, the CDR3 is TGTGCCAGCAGCTTAGTGGGGACACCCGAGGAAAAACTGTTTTTT.

This chain connects TRBV6-2 or TRBV6-3 to TRBJ1-5; TRBD1 might be the D (6 bases). The V gene's germline CDR1 is MNHEY and CDR2 SVGEGT. The length of the CDR3 is 14 residues. V dropped 10 bases and J dropped 6 bases, with 19 bases sitting between them. Here the CDR3 reads CAISPGGARQPQHF. The CDR3 coding sequence is TGTGCCATCTCTCCTGGGGGGGCTCGTCAGCCCCAGCATTTT.

The J gene is TRBJ1-1, the V gene TRBV5-1; D ambiguous. Germline V gene data show CDR1 as SGHRS and CDR2 as YFSETQ. The germline V and J ends were trimmed by 5 bases and 1 base, with 6 bases remaining between them. This CDR3 contains 12 residues. This chain's CDR3 is CASSYGNTEAFF. DNA of the CDR3: TGCGCCAGCAGTTACGGGAACACTGAAGCTTTCTTT. Together with reference TRBV5-1 and TRBJ1-1, the CDR3 gives the full variable domain: KAGVTQTPRYLIKTRGQQVTLSCSPISGHRSVSWYQQTPGQGLQFLFEYFSETQRNKGNFPGRFSGRQFSNSRSEMNVSTLELGDSALYLCASSYGNTEAFFGQGTRLTVV.

This clonotype turned up a few times. The chain combines TRBV5-5 with TRBJ1-5, with unresolved D. Deletions cut 1 base from V and 0 bases from J, with 11 bases between. CDR1 and CDR2 from the germline V gene are SGHKS and YYEKEE (reference sequence). The CDR3 contains 16 residues. The CDR3 nucleotides are TGTGCCAGCAGCTTGTCGGCGGGGTATAGCAATCAGCCCCAGCATTTT. This encodes CASSLSAGYSNQPQHF.

The chain links TRBV6-1 to TRBJ1-2; 7 positions agree with TRBD1. CDR1 and CDR2 from the germline V gene are MNHNS and SASEGT. The CDR3 extends over 15 amino acids. Trimming cost V 6 bases and J 3 bases; bases outside gene matches: 10. The DNA for the CDR3 is TGTGCCAGCAGCCCCTACCTCGGGACAGACTATGGCTACACCTTC. It yields the protein CASSPYLGTDYGYTF.

Written as DNA, the CDR3 is TGTGCCAGCAGCTTGATGGCTAGCGGTGTGTTGGAGACCCAGTACTTC. This codes for CASSLMASGVLETQYF. This chain joins TRBV5-6 and TRBJ2-5; 7 bases agree with TRBD2. Germline V gene data show CDR1 as SGHDT and CDR2 as YYEEEE. Trimming cost V 1 base and J 5 bases; bases outside gene matches: 11. The CDR3 contains 16 residues.

The J gene is TRBJ2-1, the V gene TRBV5-1, with 12 bases identical to TRBD2. The junction had 7 bases not matched to a gene; V was cut back by 2 bases and J by 10 bases. CDR1 and CDR2 (germline): SGHRS, YFSETQ. CDR3 length: 15 residues. CDR3 sequence: CASSFPSGGEPEQFF. CDR3 sequence (DNA): TGCGCCAGCAGCTTCCCTAGCGGGGGGGAGCCAGAGCAGTTCTTC.

This clonotype was counted a few times. The chain couples TRBV6-1 to TRBJ2-5, with 9 bases identical to TRBD2. Germline CDR1 is MNHNS and CDR2 is SASEGT. The CDR3 totals 14 residues. Trimming removed 6 bases from V and 5 bases from J; junction bases left unmatched: 7. The DNA for the CDR3 is TGTGCCAGCAGCTGGACTAGCGATAGGGAGACCCAGTACTTC. Encoded protein: CASSWTSDRETQYF.

J is TRBJ1-4 and V is TRBV27; the match to TRBD1 covers 7 bases. This CDR3 comprises 16 residues. With 5 bases clipped from V and 0 bases from J, the junction kept 6 bases outside the gene matches. Germline CDR1 MNHEY, CDR2 SMNVEV (reference sequence). The CDR3 DNA reads as TGTGCCAGCAGTCAGCAGGGGGGAACAACTAATGAAAAACTGTTTTTT. Its protein product is CASSQQGGTTNEKLFF.

This rearrangement joins TRBV12-5 to TRBJ2-1; TRBD1 might be the D (5 bases). CDR3 size: 11 residues. Germline V gene sequence: CDR1 LGHNT, CDR2 FRNRAP. Trimming pared 4 bases from V and 8 bases from J, leaving 6 bases between. The CDR3 bases are TGTGCTAGTGGTTGGGGCGATGAGCAGTTCTTC. This gives the protein CASGWGDEQFF. The variable domain in full, with the rest retrieved from reference TRBV12-5 and TRBJ2-1, is DARVTQTPRHKVTEMGQEVTMRCQPILGHNTVFWYRQTMMQGLELLAYFRNRAPLDDSGMPKDRFSAEMPDATLATLKIQPSEPRDSAVYFCASGWGDEQFFGPGTRLTVL.

The CDR3 reads CASSPSGTQTLGYGYTF. The CDR3 nucleotides are TGTGCCAGCAGCCCCTCCGGGACCCAAACTCTCGGCTATGGCTACACCTTC. The J gene is TRBJ1-2, the V gene TRBV7-6, with D perhaps TRBD1 (5 bases). The germline CDR1 and CDR2 sequences are SGHVS and FNYEAQ. The CDR3 contains 17 residues. V lost 5 bases and J 4 bases, leaving 23 bases between the germline ends.

V usage is TRBV19 and J usage is TRBJ2-1, with 9 bases identical to TRBD1. Germline CDR1 is LNHDA and CDR2 is SQIVND (reference sequence). The CDR3 is made up of 15 amino acids. V gave up 7 bases and J gave up 6 bases; unmatched junction bases: 10. The CDR3 DNA follows: TGTGCCAGTACCATGTCTGGGACAGGGTTCAATGAGCAGTTCTTC. Amino acid sequence: CASTMSGTGFNEQFF.

The chain joins TRBV10-2 to TRBJ2-7, with 10 bases identical to TRBD1. CDR1 is WSHSY and CDR2 is SAAADI in the germline V gene. This CDR3 is 15 amino acids long. V shed 5 bases and J 1 base; nucleotides not matched to a gene: 5. The CDR3 spells CASSLGQGQSYEQYF. In nucleotides, the CDR3 is TGCGCCAGCAGTCTGGGACAGGGGCAATCCTACGAGCAGTACTTC.

V is TRBV6-1 and J is TRBJ1-5; 10 nucleotides agree with TRBD1. The J segment lost 5 bases and the V segment lost 6 bases, leaving 13 bases of the junction unmatched. Germline V gene sequence: CDR1 MNHNS, CDR2 SASEGT. There are 17 residues in the CDR3. The CDR3 nucleotides read TGTGCCAGCAGAGTAACCGGGACAGGGGTTATACATCAGCCCCAGCATTTT. Its protein is CASRVTGTGVIHQPQHF.

CDR3 residues: CAISDPNSYQPQHF. The CDR3 DNA is TGTGCCATCAGTGACCCGAACAGCTATCAGCCCCAGCATTTT. V gene TRBV10-3 combines with J gene TRBJ1-5; D is unresolved. The germline V and J ends were trimmed by 3 bases and 5 bases, with 11 bases remaining between them. The CDR3 consists of 14 residues. Germline CDR1 ENHRY, CDR2 SYGVKD.

The V and J genes are TRBV5-1 and TRBJ1-2, with a weak D call TRBD1 (6 bases). Germline CDR1 and CDR2: SGHRS and YFSETQ. V lost 7 bases and J 3 bases, leaving 19 bases between the germline ends. This CDR3 has 15 residues. The CDR3 DNA is TGCGCCAGCGGTCCTCAGGGGCCCTGGGACTATGGCTACACCTTC. It codes for CASGPQGPWDYGYTF.

The chain recombines TRBV28 with TRBJ1-2; TRBD1 might be the D (5 bases). Deletions cut 6 bases from V and 8 bases from J, with 19 bases between. The germline gives CDR1 MDHEN, CDR2 SYDVKM. CDR3 length equals 14 residues. The CDR3 loop is CASRSGAQGGGYTF. DNA of the CDR3: TGTGCCAGCAGATCTGGCGCCCAGGGTGGCGGCTACACCTTC.

The V call is TRBV29-1, the J call TRBJ2-7; weak D call: TRBD1 (7 bases). The CDR3 spans 15 residues. Germline V gives CDR1 SQVTM, CDR2 ANQGSEA. The ends were cut back, 2 bases at V and 2 bases at J, with 16 bases in the middle. CDR3 coding DNA: TGCAGCGTTGAACTGTACAGGGGAGGCCCCTACGAGCAGTACTTC. The encoded protein is CSVELYRGGPYEQYF.